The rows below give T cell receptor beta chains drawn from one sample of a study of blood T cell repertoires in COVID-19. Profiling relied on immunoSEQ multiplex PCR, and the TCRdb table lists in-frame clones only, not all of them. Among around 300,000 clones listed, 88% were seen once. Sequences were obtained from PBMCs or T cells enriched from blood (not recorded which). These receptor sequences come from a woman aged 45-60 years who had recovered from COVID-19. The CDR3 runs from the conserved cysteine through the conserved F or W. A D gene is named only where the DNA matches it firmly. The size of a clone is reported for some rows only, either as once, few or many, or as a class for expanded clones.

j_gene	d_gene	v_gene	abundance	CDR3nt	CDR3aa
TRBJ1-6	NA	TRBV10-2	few	TGCGCCAGCAGTGAAGTGGGCAGTAATTCACCCCTCCACTTT	CASSEVGSNSPLHF
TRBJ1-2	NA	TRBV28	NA	TGTGCCAGCAGTTTAGTCCAGGATGGCTACACCTTC	CASSLVQDGYTF
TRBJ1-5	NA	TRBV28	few	TGTGCCAGCAGTTCAGCCGGGGGGAGCAATCAGCCCCAGCATTTT	CASSSAGGSNQPQHF
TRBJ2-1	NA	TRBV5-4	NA	TGTGCCAGCAGCTCAACAGGGAACTCCTACAATGAGCAGTTCTTC	CASSSTGNSYNEQFF
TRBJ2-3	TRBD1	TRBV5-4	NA	TGTGCCAGCAGCTTGGGCACAGGGGGTAGCACAGATACGCAGTATTTT	CASSLGTGGSTDTQYF
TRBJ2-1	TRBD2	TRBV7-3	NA	TGTGCCAGCAGCTCGGGACTAGCGGGTTACAATGAGCAGTTCTTC	CASSSGLAGYNEQFF
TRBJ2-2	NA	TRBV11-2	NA	TGTGCCAGCAGCTTACGTATGGCCGGGAGAGGCGGGGAGCTGTTTTTT	CASSLRMAGRGGELFF
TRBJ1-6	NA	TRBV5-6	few	TGTGCCAGCAGACCGGGACGGGGGAATTCACCCCTCCACTTT	CASRPGRGNSPLHF
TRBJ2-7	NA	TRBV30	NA	TGTGCCTGGGGAGGGCAGGACTACGAGCAGTACTTC	CAWGGQDYEQYF
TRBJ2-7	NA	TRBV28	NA	TGTGCCAGCAGTTTCGTGTACCGGGTGGCCTACGAGCAGTACTTC	CASSFVYRVAYEQYF
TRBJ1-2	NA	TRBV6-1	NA	TGTGCCAGCAGTGAATTTGGGGGGATGGACTATGGCTACACCTTC	CASSEFGGMDYGYTF
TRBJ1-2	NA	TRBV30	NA	TGTGCCTGGACCGGACTGAAAGCTAACTATGGCTACACCTTC	CAWTGLKANYGYTF
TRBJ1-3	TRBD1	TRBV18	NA	TGTGCCAGCTCATCAGGAGGGACAGGGGCAAACACCATATATTTT	CASSSGGTGANTIYF
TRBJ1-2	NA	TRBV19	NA	TGTGCCAGTAGTATAAACACAGGGTACGGCTACACCTTC	CASSINTGYGYTF
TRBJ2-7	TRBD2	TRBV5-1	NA	TGCGCCAGCAGCTTGGTTGGCGGGGGGGCCTACGAGCAGTACTTC	CASSLVGGGAYEQYF
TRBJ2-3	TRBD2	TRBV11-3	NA	TGTGCCAGCAGCCGAACTAGCGGGGACACAGATACGCAGTATTTT	CASSRTSGDTDTQYF
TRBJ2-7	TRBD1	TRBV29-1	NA	TGCAGCGTTGGGGACAGCTCCTACGAGCAGTACTTC	CSVGDSSYEQYF
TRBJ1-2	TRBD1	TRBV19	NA	TGTGCCAGTAGCCCGTACAGGGGGAACAACTATGGCTACACCTTC	CASSPYRGNNYGYTF
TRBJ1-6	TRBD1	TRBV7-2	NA	TGTGCCAGCAGTAATTCAGGGACAGGGTATTCACCCCTCCACTTT	CASSNSGTGYSPLHF
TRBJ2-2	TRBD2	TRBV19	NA	TGTGCCAGTAAAGGGTACCTAGCGGGGAACACCGGGGAGCTGTTTTTT	CASKGYLAGNTGELFF
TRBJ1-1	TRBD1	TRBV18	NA	TGTGCCAGCTCACAGGACAGGAAGAACACTGAAGCTTTCTTT	CASSQDRKNTEAFF
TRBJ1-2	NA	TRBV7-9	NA	TGTGCCAGCAGCTTAGAGGAGGGGAGGGGCTACACCTTC	CASSLEEGRGYTF
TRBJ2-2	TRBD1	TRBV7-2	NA	TGTGCCAGCAGCCCTCGACAGGGTCGGGGTCCGGAGCTGTTTTTT	CASSPRQGRGPELFF
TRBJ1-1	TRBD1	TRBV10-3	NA	TGTGCCATCAGTCGACAGGGCAGTTATACCACTGAAGCTTTCTTT	CAISRQGSYTTEAFF
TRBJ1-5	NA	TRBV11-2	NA	TGTGCCAGCAGCTTAGTGGGGGCCAATCAGCCCCAGCATTTT	CASSLVGANQPQHF
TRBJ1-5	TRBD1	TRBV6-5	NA	TGTGCCAGCAGGGGGGGACAGGGGCCTCAGCCCCAGCATTTT	CASRGGQGPQPQHF
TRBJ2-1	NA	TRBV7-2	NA	TGTGCCAGCAGCCTTTCAGGGGTTCTTCACAAGAGTGAGCAGTTCTTC	CASSLSGVLHKSEQFF
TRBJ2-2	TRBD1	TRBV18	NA	TGTGCCAGCTCACCACGGACAGGGGGCGACACCGGGGAGCTGTTTTTT	CASSPRTGGDTGELFF
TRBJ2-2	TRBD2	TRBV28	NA	TGTGCCAGCCGACTAGCGGGCTACACCGGGGAGCTGTTTTTT	CASRLAGYTGELFF
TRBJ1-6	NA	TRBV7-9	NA	TGTGCCAGCAGCTTAGTGTCCAGCGCTAATTCACCCCTCCACTTT	CASSLVSSANSPLHF
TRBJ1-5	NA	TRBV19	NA	TGTGCCAGTAGTATATCTGGACAGAGAGGACGCAATCAGCCCCAGCATTTT	CASSISGQRGRNQPQHF
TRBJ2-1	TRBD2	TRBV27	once	TGTGCCAGCAGTTCGGGCGGGAGGGCTAAGAATGAGCAGTTCTTC	CASSSGGRAKNEQFF
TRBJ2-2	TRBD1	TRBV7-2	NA	TGTGCCAGCAGCCTACAGGGGAAGGGGGTCGGGGAGCTGTTTTTT	CASSLQGKGVGELFF
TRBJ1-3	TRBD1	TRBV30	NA	TGTGCCTGGAGGGGACAGTTTAATATTGGAAACACCATATATTTT	CAWRGQFNIGNTIYF
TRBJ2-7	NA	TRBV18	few	TGTGCCAGCTCACCCCCCGGACAGCGGAACTCCTACGAGCAGTACTTC	CASSPPGQRNSYEQYF
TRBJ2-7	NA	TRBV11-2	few	TGTGCCAGCAGCTTAGTCCCCTGGGGGGACAGCTCCTCGGGCGAGCAGTACTTC	CASSLVPWGDSSSGEQYF
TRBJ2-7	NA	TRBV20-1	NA	TGCAGTGCTAGTGCTTACTTGTCCTACGAGCAGTACTTC	CSASAYLSYEQYF
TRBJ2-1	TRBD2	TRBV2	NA	TGTGCCAGCATGATAGCGGGAAGGTCCCAGTTCTTC	CASMIAGRSQFF
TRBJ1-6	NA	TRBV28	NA	TGTGCCAGCAGTTTTGGAGGGGTTAGTTCACCCCTCCACTTT	CASSFGGVSSPLHF
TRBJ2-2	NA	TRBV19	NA	TGTGCCAGTAGTATCCCCCGACAGGGAGGTAGCGGCAACACCGGGGAGCTGTTTTTT	CASSIPRQGGSGNTGELFF
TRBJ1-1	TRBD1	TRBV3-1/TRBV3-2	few	TGTGCCAGCAGCCGACAGGGTACGACTGAAGCTTTCTTT	CASSRQGTTEAFF